The 9 T cell receptor beta chains below were found in one sample sequenced in a study of response to subunit inactivated influenza vaccine. TCRdb re-analysed the RT-PCR reads in MiXCR, keeping a single row per CDR3 protein. The sample yields about 160,000 distinct CDR3 sequences, 9.5% to 13% seen once. Material: non-naive T cells sorted from PBMCs, obtained about 40 days after vaccination. The receptors were gathered from a man aged 45 to 65 who received an inactivated influenza vaccine.

This clonotype was observed many times. The genes are TRBV28 and TRBJ2-5, with 8 bases fitting TRBD1. This CDR3 region has 14 residues. The V and J ends lost 3 bases and 7 bases, in that order; junction bases with no gene match: 7. Germline CDR1 and CDR2: MDHEN and SYDVKM. The CDR3 sequence is CASSLTRGLGTQYF. The CDR3 coding sequence is TGTGCCAGCAGTTTGACCAGGGGGCTAGGGACCCAGTACTTC.

This clonotype was picked up a small number of times. The V call is TRBV9, the J call TRBJ1-1; a weak D match, TRBD1 (6 bases). The CDR3 runs 17 residues. Germline values: CDR1 SGDLS, CDR2 YYNGEE. Trimming left V 0 bases short and J 1 base short, with 16 bases between. This CDR3 is CASSVGASKQGNTEAFF. CDR3 nucleotide sequence: TGTGCCAGCAGCGTAGGAGCATCCAAACAGGGGAACACTGAAGCTTTCTTT.

This clonotype appeared a few times. V is TRBV7-9 and J is TRBJ1-1; D is ambiguous. Trimming pared 0 bases from V and 5 bases from J, leaving 13 bases between. The CDR3 has 15 residues. The germline gives CDR1 SEHNR, CDR2 FQNEAQ (reference sequence). In DNA form, the CDR3 reads TGTGCCAGCAGCTTAGCGCAAGCTGGAGGTACTGAAGCTTTCTTT. Translating gives CASSLAQAGGTEAFF.

This clonotype has a count of ten or more. CDR3 coding DNA: TGTGCCAGCAGCTTAGTGTTCGGCCCCTCTGGGGCCAACGTCCTGACTTTC. It translates to CASSLVFGPSGANVLTF. The chain uses TRBV7-2 and TRBJ2-6; D ambiguous. V lost 1 base and J 0 bases, leaving 10 bases between the germline ends. From germline, CDR1 is SGHTA and CDR2 FQGNSA. The CDR3 contains 17 residues.

The V and J genes are TRBV7-2 and TRBJ2-7; D not certain. CDR1 SGHTA and CDR2 FQGNSA come from the germline V gene. This CDR3 comprises 13 residues. Trimming left V 5 bases short and J 3 bases short, with 11 bases between. The CDR3 coding sequence is TGTGCCAGCAGCCGCGCTGCCTACTACGAGCAGTACTTC. It codes for CASSRAAYYEQYF.

The rearrangement joins TRBV5-1 to TRBJ1-6; no reliable D call. Germline CDR1 is SGHRS and CDR2 is YFSETQ. This CDR3 spans 15 amino acids. V was cut by 0 bases and J by 10 bases, with 14 bases left in between. The CDR3 region is CASSLEAARRSPLHF. The CDR3 DNA reads TGCGCCAGCAGCTTGGAGGCGGCGCGTCGCTCACCCCTCCACTTT. Full variable domain (outside the CDR3, taken from reference TRBV5-1 and TRBJ1-6): KAGVTQTPRYLIKTRGQQVTLSCSPISGHRSVSWYQQTPGQGLQFLFEYFSETQRNKGNFPGRFSGRQFSNSRSEMNVSTLELGDSALYLCASSLEAARRSPLHFGNGTRLTVT.

J is TRBJ2-6 and V is TRBV4-3, with D perhaps being TRBD1 or TRBD2 (5 bases each). With 1 base removed from V and 0 bases from J, the gap between germline ends came to 16 bases. CDR1 is LGHNA, CDR2 YSLEER, per germline. This CDR3 spans 19 amino acids. CDR3: CASSQVYWGRSSGANVLTF. CDR3 coding DNA: TGCGCCAGCAGCCAAGTTTACTGGGGACGCAGCTCTGGGGCCAACGTCCTGACTTTC.

This clonotype has just a few counts. The V call is TRBV10-3, the J call TRBJ2-7, with TRBD2 as a possible D gene (5 bases). The V end lost 4 bases, the J end lost 5 bases, and 12 bases lay between the germline ends. The germline gives CDR1 ENHRY, CDR2 SYGVKD. The CDR3 has 13 residues. CDR3 sequence reads: CAISGTSADEQYF. DNA for the CDR3: TGTGCCATCAGTGGGACTTCGGCGGACGAGCAGTACTTC.

This clonotype was recorded a few times. The genes are TRBV20-1 and TRBJ2-2; 10 nucleotides match TRBD2. CDR1 is DFQATT and CDR2 is SNEGSKA in the germline V gene (reference sequence). The CDR3 has 15 amino acids. Trimming took 0 bases from V and 6 from J; bases not matched to a gene: 4. CDR3 DNA sequence: TGCAGTGCTAGAGATCAGCGGGAGGGCTCCGGGGAGCTGTTTTTT. Amino acid sequence: CSARDQREGSGELFF.